The 7 T cell receptor beta chains reported below all come from one sample, sequenced in a study of T cell responses to AZD1222 COVID-19 vaccine. Using immunoSEQ multiplex PCR, the repertoire was profiled, and TCRdb retains in-frame clones only, with some absent. The sample holds 150,000 or so clones, about 90% seen once. Material: peripheral blood, obtained on day 0 of AZD1222 vaccination. Every receptor here comes from an adult in good health.

The chain has TRBV7-3 and TRBJ2-3; D is ambiguous. In germline, CDR1 is SGHTA, CDR2 FQGTGA. The CDR3 spans 12 residues. Trimming took off 5 bases at V and 8 bases at J, with 11 bases between the two ends. CDR3 coding DNA: TGTGCCAGCAGCCAAGGGTCGGGTACGCAGTATTTT. Translating it yields CASSQGSGTQYF.

The CDR3 protein is CASSPKTGENTEAFF. The CDR3 DNA is TGTGCCAGCAGCCCTAAGACAGGGGAAAACACTGAAGCTTTCTTT. The V gene is TRBV11-2, the J gene TRBJ1-1; 8 bases align to TRBD1. The ends lost 5 bases at V and 2 bases at J; junction bases unmatched: 7. The CDR3 is 15 residues long. CDR1 and CDR2 from the germline V gene are SGHAT and FQNNGV.

The chain employs TRBV5-1 and TRBJ2-7; 8 bases fit TRBD2. The germline V gene has CDR1 SGHRS and CDR2 YFSETQ. Trimming at V came to 1 base and at J to 3 bases, leaving 0 bases not matched to a gene. This CDR3 is built from 13 residues. CDR3 DNA sequence: TGCGCCAGCAGCTTGCGGGAGGGCTACGAGCAGTACTTC. This sequence encodes CASSLREGYEQYF.

V gene TRBV6-5 combines with J gene TRBJ2-5, with D maybe TRBD1 (6 bases). Trimming removed 0 bases at V and 9 bases at J, with 14 bases between. The V gene's germline CDR1 is MNHEY and CDR2 SVGAGI. The CDR3 consists of 14 residues. The CDR3 DNA reads TGTGCCAGCAGTTACTCGTCAGGGGTGAGGGCCCAGTACTTC. Protein product: CASSYSSGVRAQYF.

This chain uses TRBV6-5 with TRBJ1-4, with D perhaps matching TRBD1 (6 bases). Trimming shortened V by 11 bases and J by 10 bases, and 23 bases separated the two germline ends. The CDR3 runs to 14 residues. Per the germline V gene, CDR1 is MNHEY and CDR2 is SVGAGI. The CDR3, as DNA: TGTGCCGCCGGGGGAGGGGGAGAGATAGGAAAACTGTTTTTT. The encoded protein is CAAGGGGEIGKLFF.

The rearrangement joins TRBV3-1 (or the pseudogene TRBV3-2) to TRBJ2-5, with 11 bases identical to TRBD2. The ends lost 0 bases at V and 2 bases at J; junction bases unmatched: 11. The length of the CDR3 is 19 residues. Germline lookup yields CDR1 LGHDT and CDR2 YNNKEL (reference sequence). CDR3: CASSQDYRLGLAEQETQYF. DNA of the CDR3: TGTGCCAGCAGCCAAGATTATCGTCTGGGACTAGCGGAACAAGAGACCCAGTACTTC.

The rearrangement links TRBV19 to TRBJ1-5, with 7 bases that match TRBD1. The CDR3 runs 17 residues. J was trimmed by 0 bases and V by 7 bases; bases with no gene match: 12. CDR1 is LNHDA and CDR2 is SQIVND in the germline V gene (reference sequence). CDR3 loop: CASIPPPGQVSNQPQHF. Here the CDR3 DNA reads TGTGCCAGTATTCCGCCCCCCGGACAGGTTAGCAATCAGCCCCAGCATTTT.